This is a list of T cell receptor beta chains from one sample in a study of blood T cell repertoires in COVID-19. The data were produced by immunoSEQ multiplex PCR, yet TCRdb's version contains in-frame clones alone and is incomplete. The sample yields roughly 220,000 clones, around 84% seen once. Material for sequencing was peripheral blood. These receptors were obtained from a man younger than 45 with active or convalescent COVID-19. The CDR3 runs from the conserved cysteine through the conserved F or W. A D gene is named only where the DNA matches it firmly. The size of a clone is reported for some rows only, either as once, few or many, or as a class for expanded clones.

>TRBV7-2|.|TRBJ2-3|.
CASSLAGVRGSGIDTQYF
TGTGCCAGCAGCTTGGCAGGAGTGAGGGGGAGTGGGATAGATACGCAGTATTTT
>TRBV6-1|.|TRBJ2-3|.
CASSERTINTQYF
TGTGCCAGCAGTGAAAGGACTATTAATACGCAGTATTTT
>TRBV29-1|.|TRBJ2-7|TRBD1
CSVLLGTGSSYEQYF
TGCAGCGTCCTCCTCGGGACAGGGAGCTCCTACGAGCAGTACTTC
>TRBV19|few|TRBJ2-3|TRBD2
CASSSRLAGGLDTQYF
TGTGCCAGTAGTTCTCGACTAGCGGGGGGCCTCGATACGCAGTATTTT
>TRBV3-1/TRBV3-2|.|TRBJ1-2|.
CASSRGYGYTF
TGTGCCAGCAGCCGCGGATATGGCTACACCTTC
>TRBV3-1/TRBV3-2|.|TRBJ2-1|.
CASSQGRLVHNEQFF
TGTGCCAGCAGCCAAGGAAGACTAGTGCACAATGAGCAGTTCTTC
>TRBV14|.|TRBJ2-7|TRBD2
CASSPASGRAFHEQYF
TGTGCCAGCAGCCCGGCTAGCGGGAGGGCCTTCCACGAGCAGTACTTC
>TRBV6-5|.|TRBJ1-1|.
CASAGRNTEAFF
TGTGCCAGCGCAGGGCGGAACACTGAAGCTTTCTTT
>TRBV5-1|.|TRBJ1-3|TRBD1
CASSPDRSGNTIYF
TGCGCCAGCAGCCCGGACAGGTCTGGAAACACCATATATTTT
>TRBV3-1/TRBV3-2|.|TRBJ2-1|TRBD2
CASSPRTSGTGKEQFF
TGTGCCAGCAGCCCCCGGACTAGCGGGACAGGGAAGGAGCAGTTCTTC
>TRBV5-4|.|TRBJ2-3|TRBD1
CASSLPTGGLKTDTQYF
TGTGCCAGCAGCTTACCGACAGGGGGCTTAAAAACAGATACGCAGTATTTT
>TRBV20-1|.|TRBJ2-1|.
CSASDRWGTYNEQFF
TGCAGTGCTAGTGACCGTTGGGGGACTTACAATGAGCAGTTCTTC
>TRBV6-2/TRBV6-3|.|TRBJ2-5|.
CASSYNRGQETQYF
TGTGCCAGCAGTTACAACCGGGGGCAAGAGACCCAGTACTTC
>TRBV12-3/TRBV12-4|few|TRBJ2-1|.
CASLKIGGTEQFF
TGTGCCAGCCTCAAGATAGGGGGTACTGAGCAGTTCTTC
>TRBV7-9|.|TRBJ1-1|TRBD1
CASIRLQGGQTEAFF
TGTGCCAGCATTCGGTTACAGGGGGGTCAAACTGAAGCTTTCTTT
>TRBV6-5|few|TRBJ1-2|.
CASSLISTGNYGYTF
TGTGCCAGCAGCCTCATCTCCACAGGGAACTATGGCTACACCTTC
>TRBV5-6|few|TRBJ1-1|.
CASSPETGRVNTEAFF
TGTGCCAGCAGCCCGGAGACGGGGAGGGTGAACACTGAAGCTTTCTTT
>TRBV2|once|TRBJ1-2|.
CASRGDGYTF
TGTGCCAGCAGAGGGGATGGCTACACCTTC
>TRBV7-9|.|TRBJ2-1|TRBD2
CASSGLAKYEQFF
TGTGCCAGCAGTGGACTAGCGAAGTATGAGCAGTTCTTC
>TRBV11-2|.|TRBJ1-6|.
CASSRPGEGSPLHF
TGTGCCAGCAGCCGACCGGGGGAAGGTTCACCCCTCCACTTT
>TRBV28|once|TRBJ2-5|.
CASSLWGDSGQEGETQYF
TGTGCCAGCAGTTTATGGGGCGACTCGGGACAAGAAGGGGAGACCCAGTACTTC
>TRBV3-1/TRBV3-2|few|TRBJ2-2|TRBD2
CASSQDGGSHTGELFF
TGTGCCAGCAGCCAAGACGGGGGGAGCCACACCGGGGAGCTGTTTTTT
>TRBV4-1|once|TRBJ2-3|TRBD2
CASSQDRGTSIGDTQYF
TGCGCCAGCAGCCAAGACCGAGGGACTAGCATTGGAGATACGCAGTATTTT
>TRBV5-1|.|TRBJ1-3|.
CASSLEFAAGNTIYF
TGCGCCAGCAGCTTGGAATTCGCAGCGGGAAACACCATATATTTT
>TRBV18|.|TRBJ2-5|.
CASSRTREETQYF
TGTGCCAGCTCAAGAACTAGGGAAGAGACCCAGTACTTC
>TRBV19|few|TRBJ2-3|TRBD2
CASRREGTYTQYF
TGTGCCAGTAGGCGGGAGGGCACATATACGCAGTATTTT
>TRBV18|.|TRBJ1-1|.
CASSRTEVNTEAFF
TGTGCCAGCTCAAGGACAGAAGTTAACACTGAAGCTTTCTTT
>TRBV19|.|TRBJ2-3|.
CASSIVVLDTQYF
TGTGCCAGTAGTATAGTTGTACTAGATACGCAGTATTTT
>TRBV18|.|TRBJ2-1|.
CASSPPLGGKNEQFF
TGTGCCAGCTCACCACCGTTGGGGGGTAAGAATGAGCAGTTCTTC
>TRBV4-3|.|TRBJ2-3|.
CASSHQRGGVPTDTQYF
TGCGCCAGCAGCCATCAGAGGGGGGGGGTTCCCACAGATACGCAGTATTTT
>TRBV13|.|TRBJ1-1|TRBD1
CASRAQGTEAFF
TGTGCCAGCAGGGCACAGGGGACTGAAGCTTTCTTT
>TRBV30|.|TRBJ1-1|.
CAWSGTGGIPNTEAFF
TGTGCCTGGAGTGGGACCGGGGGAATCCCGAACACTGAAGCTTTCTTT
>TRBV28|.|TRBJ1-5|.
CASGLEAYSNQPQHF
TGTGCCAGCGGACTCGAGGCTTATAGCAATCAGCCCCAGCATTTT
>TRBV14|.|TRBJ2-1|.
CASSQAGTYNEQFF
TGTGCCAGCAGCCAAGCCGGGACTTACAATGAGCAGTTCTTC
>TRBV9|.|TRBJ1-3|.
CASSPQVYSGNTIYF
TGTGCCAGCAGCCCACAGGTATACTCTGGAAACACCATATATTTT
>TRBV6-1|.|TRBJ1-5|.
CASSEGSQPQHF
TGTGCCAGCAGTGAAGGGAGTCAGCCCCAGCATTTT
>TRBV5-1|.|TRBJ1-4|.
CASSPGSLNNEKLFF
TGCGCCAGCAGCCCCGGGAGTCTTAATAATGAAAAACTGTTTTTT
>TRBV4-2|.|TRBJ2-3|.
CASSQQGDTQYF
TGTGCCAGCAGCCAGCAGGGGGATACGCAGTATTTT
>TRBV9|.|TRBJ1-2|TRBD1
CASSVEDREGYTF
TGTGCCAGCAGCGTTGAGGACAGGGAAGGCTACACCTTC
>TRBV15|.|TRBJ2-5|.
CATSRDKFGSGETQYF
TGTGCCACCAGCAGAGATAAATTCGGGAGTGGAGAGACCCAGTACTTC
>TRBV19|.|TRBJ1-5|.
CASSMEGNQPQHF
TGTGCCAGTAGTATGGAGGGAAACCAGCCCCAGCATTTT
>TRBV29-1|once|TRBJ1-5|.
CSVAAQGNQPQHF
TGCAGCGTTGCGGCACAGGGCAATCAGCCCCAGCATTTT
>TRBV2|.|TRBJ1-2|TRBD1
CASRNRGGYTF
TGTGCCAGCCGGAACAGGGGCGGCTACACCTTC
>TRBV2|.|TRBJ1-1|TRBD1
CASSEAGQLNTEAFF
TGTGCCAGCAGTGAAGCGGGACAGCTGAACACTGAAGCTTTCTTT
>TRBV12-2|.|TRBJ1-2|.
CASRLGYQGNYGYTF
TGTGCAAGTCGCTTAGGGTACCAGGGCAACTATGGCTACACCTTC
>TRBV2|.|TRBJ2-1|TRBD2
CASRGYGLAGAEQFF
TGTGCCAGCAGAGGGTATGGACTAGCGGGAGCTGAGCAGTTCTTC
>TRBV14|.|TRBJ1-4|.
CASSLTITRTNEKLFF
TGTGCCAGCAGCCTAACTATTACACGGACAAATGAAAAACTGTTTTTT
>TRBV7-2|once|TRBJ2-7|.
CASSLASADSYEQYF
TGTGCCAGCAGCTTAGCGTCGGCGGACTCCTACGAGCAGTACTTC
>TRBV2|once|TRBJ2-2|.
CASSENRAGTGELFF
TGTGCCAGCAGTGAGAACAGGGCAGGGACCGGGGAGCTGTTTTTT
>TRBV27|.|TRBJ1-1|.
CASSPHGGTEAFF
TGTGCCAGCAGTCCCCACGGGGGCACTGAAGCTTTCTTT
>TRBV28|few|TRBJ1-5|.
CASSWGGNQPQHF
TGTGCCAGCAGCTGGGGGGGCAATCAGCCCCAGCATTTT
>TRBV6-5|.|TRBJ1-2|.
CASSYRTSEPYGYTF
TGTGCCAGCAGTTACCGGACATCAGAACCTTATGGCTACACCTTC
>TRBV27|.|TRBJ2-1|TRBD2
CASSFTLERGGSYNEQFF
TGTGCCAGCAGTTTTACACTGGAGCGGGGGGGCTCCTACAATGAGCAGTTCTTC
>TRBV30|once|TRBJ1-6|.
CAWSVKRKGQSNNSPLHF
TGTGCCTGGAGTGTAAAGAGAAAGGGACAATCTAATAATTCACCCCTCCACTTT
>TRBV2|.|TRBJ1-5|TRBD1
CASSGRQGNQPQHF
TGTGCCAGCAGCGGAAGACAGGGGAATCAGCCCCAGCATTTT
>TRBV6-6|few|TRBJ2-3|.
CASSAPSGRPGDTQYF
TGTGCCAGCAGCGCCCCCTCAGGGCGGCCCGGAGATACGCAGTATTTT
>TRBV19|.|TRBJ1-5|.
CASSTIPGGNQPQHF
TGTGCCAGTAGTACCATACCCGGAGGCAATCAGCCCCAGCATTTT
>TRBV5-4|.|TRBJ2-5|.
CASRKDTRTETQYF
TGTGCCAGCAGAAAAGACACCCGCACGGAGACCCAGTACTTC